This T cell receptor beta chain was sequenced for a study of T cell responses to AZD1222 COVID-19 vaccine. The germline V gene encodes CDR1 MNHEY and CDR2 SMNVEV (reference sequence). The CDR3 contains 16 residues. J gave up 4 bases and V 4 bases, and 12 bases lay outside the gene matches. Assay used: immunoSEQ multiplex PCR; TCRdb lists only in-frame clones, some missing. The sample carries some 150,000 clones, approximately 90% recorded once. The chain carries TRBV27 and TRBJ2-7; 8 nucleotides match TRBD1. Source: peripheral blood, taken on day 0 of AZD1222 vaccination. This TCR was recovered from an adult in good health. The CDR3 coding sequence is TGTGCCAGCAGTTCCTTCGTCCGGGACAGGCAATACGAGCAGTACTTC. Translated, it gives CASSSFVRDRQYEQYF.